Sequencing of this TCR beta chain was carried out in a study of T cell changes during pregnancy in multiple sclerosis. The repertoire was sequenced with immunoSEQ multiplex PCR; TCRdb's copy has only in-frame clones and lacks some. The table shows approximately 100,000 clones, with roughly 93% occurring only once. Germline V gives CDR1 LNHDA, CDR2 SQIVND (reference sequence). This CDR3 has 13 residues. Trimming took off 2 bases at V and 6 bases at J, with 10 bases between the two ends. The rearrangement uses TRBV19 and TRBJ1-2; D may be TRBD1 (6 bases). Here the sequenced sample was peripheral blood, taken before pregnancy. The TCR originated in a female donor with multiple sclerosis, enrolled in a pregnancy study. The CDR3 loop is CASSIRAGDGYTF. The CDR3 DNA is TGTGCCAGTAGTATACGGGCAGGGGATGGCTACACCTTC.